Following are 22 T cell receptor beta chains from one sample sequenced in a study of T-cell reconstitution after alpha-beta-depleted transplantation in children. Unique molecular identifiers tagged the TCRbeta library. TCRdb redid the calling of the PCR reads with MiXCR, one entry per CDR3 protein. The sample consists of hundreds of thousands of distinct CDR3 sequences, 10% to 15% of them appearing once. The sequencing used PBMCs, collected before TCRalphabeta/CD19-depleted stem cell transplant. The receptors here all came from a girl aged 2 to 9 with congenital amegakaryocytic thrombocytopenia, due to receive a stem cell transplant.

Comments on this clonotype: Mismatch with germline at one junction end may stem from a read error. This rearrangement joins TRBV30 to TRBJ2-1, with D uncertain. Germline V gene sequence: CDR1 GTSNPN, CDR2 SVGIG (reference sequence). This CDR3 is built from 13 residues. CDR3 DNA sequence: TGTGCCTGGACCCGCACGTTATACAGTGAGCAGTTCTTC. Protein: CAWTRTLYSEQFF.

This clonotype was detected only a few times. The chain uses TRBV5-6 and TRBJ2-3; D is possibly TRBD2 (6 bases). V gave up 2 bases and J gave up 2 bases, with 15 bases separating them. The germline V gene encodes CDR1 SGHDT and CDR2 YYEEEE. CDR3 length equals 16 residues. In DNA, the CDR3 is TGTGCCAGCAGCTTTACGGGAGAGATCGACACAGATACGCAGTATTTT. Translation gives CASSFTGEIDTDTQYF. The full variable domain, its missing parts supplied by reference TRBV5-6 and TRBJ2-3, is DAGVTQSPTHLIKTRGQQVTLRCSPKSGHDTVSWYQQALGQGPQFIFQYYEEEERQRGNFPDRFSGHQFPNYSSELNVNALLLGDSALYLCASSFTGEIDTDTQYFGPGTRLTVL.

There are many counts of this clonotype. The chain has TRBV5-5 and TRBJ1-4; weak D call: TRBD1 (5 bases). This CDR3 is built from 15 residues. Germline V gene lookup returns CDR1 SGHKS and CDR2 YYEKEE (reference sequence). Trimming removed 6 bases at V and 5 bases at J, with 17 bases between. CDR3 bases: TGTGCCAGCACCGCCGAAGTTGGGGCCAATGAAAAACTGTTTTTT. Protein: CASTAEVGANEKLFF. Looking up the rest from reference TRBV5-5 and TRBJ1-4 gives the full variable domain: DAGVTQSPTHLIKTRGQQVTLRCSPISGHKSVSWYQQVLGQGPQFIFQYYEKEERGRGNFPDRFSARQFPNYSSELNVNALLLGDSALYLCASTAEVGANEKLFFGSGTQLSVL.

The rearrangement links TRBV27 to TRBJ2-1; 7 bases map to TRBD2. The CDR3 is 14 amino acids. Germline V gene sequence: CDR1 MNHEY, CDR2 SMNVEV (reference sequence). The trim removed 3 bases at V and 8 bases at J, leaving 7 bases unmatched. CDR3 sequence reads: CASSFQGREYEQFF. The DNA of the CDR3 is TGTGCCAGCAGTTTTCAAGGGCGGGAGTATGAGCAGTTCTTC.

This clonotype was found many times. The J gene is TRBJ1-1, the V gene TRBV27; D call uncertain. V lost 5 bases to trimming and J lost 2 bases, with 12 bases between them. CDR1 and CDR2 (germline): MNHEY, SMNVEV (reference sequence). The CDR3 runs to 14 residues. The DNA of the CDR3 is TGTGCCAGCAGTCCCGGACTTCGTAACACTGAAGCTTTCTTT. As protein: CASSPGLRNTEAFF.

This clonotype has at least ten counts. The chain employs TRBV10-3 and TRBJ2-5; D possibly corresponds to TRBD2 (5 bases). This CDR3 has 14 residues. Trimming left V 8 bases short and J 1 base short, with 14 bases between. Germline V gene sequence: CDR1 ENHRY, CDR2 SYGVKD. The CDR3 sequence: CAIGGTQGQETQYF. CDR3 nucleotides: TGTGCCATCGGAGGAACTCAAGGCCAAGAGACCCAGTACTTC.

This clonotype was detected a few times. One junction end does not reproduce the germline sequence, and a read error may be involved. This rearrangement joins TRBV7-2 to TRBJ2-3; the D gene is possibly TRBD1 (8 bases). CDR3 size: 10 residues. CDR1 and CDR2 (germline): SGHTA, FQGNSA. In nucleotides, the CDR3 is TGTGCCAGCAGCTACAGGGGGGGGGATTTT. Its translation: CASSYRGGDF. Full variable domain (rest looked up from reference TRBV7-2 and TRBJ2-3): GAGVSQSPSNKVTEKGKDVELRCDPISGHTALYWYRQSLGQGLEFLIYFQGNSAPDKSGLPSDRFSAERTGGSVSTLTIQRTQQEDSAVYLCASSYRGGDFGPGTRLTVL.

This clonotype was observed a few times. CDR3 region: CASSYGHEQYF. CDR3 DNA: TGTGCCAGCAGCTACGGCCACGAGCAGTACTTC. The chain uses TRBV11-1 and TRBJ2-7, with D hard to call. The CDR3 extends over 11 amino acids. Germline CDR1 and CDR2: SGHAT and FQDESV (reference sequence). The ends were cut back, 4 bases at V and 5 bases at J, with 6 bases in the middle.

The CDR3 DNA reads as TGTGCCAGCAGCGTAACACGATTCTCCTACGAGCAGTACTTC. Amino acid sequence: CASSVTRFSYEQYF. The rearrangement joins TRBV9 to TRBJ2-7; D not certain. V dropped 1 base and J dropped 0 bases, with 8 bases sitting between them. The CDR3 contains 14 residues. CDR1 is SGDLS and CDR2 is YYNGEE in the germline V gene.

The chain joins TRBV5-1 to TRBJ1-5, with no clear D. Germline CDR1 and CDR2: SGHRS and YFSETQ. The CDR3 consists of 13 residues. V was trimmed by 0 bases and J by 6 bases, leaving 7 bases between them. The chain's CDR3 is CASSLDGIQPQHF. CDR3 nucleotide sequence: TGCGCCAGCAGCTTGGACGGAATTCAGCCCCAGCATTTT.

This clonotype came up many times. The rearrangement joins TRBV10-3 to TRBJ2-1, with TRBD2 matching 8 bases. The CDR3 has 19 amino acids. Germline CDR1 and CDR2: ENHRY and SYGVKD. With 0 bases clipped from V and 4 bases from J, the junction kept 14 bases outside the gene matches. For the CDR3, the DNA is TGTGCCATCAGTGAGTCGATGGTCGTGTCGGCTAGCGGGTACAATGAGCAGTTCTTC. It yields the protein CAISESMVVSASGYNEQFF.

The chain has TRBV18 and TRBJ1-2; possible D gene TRBD1, 5 bases. Germline V gene sequence: CDR1 KGHSH, CDR2 LQKENI. This CDR3 has 16 residues. Trimming left V 3 bases short and J 4 bases short, with 18 bases between. DNA for the CDR3: TGTGCCAGCTCACCGGATGGCAGGGTCGGTGGCTATGGCTACACCTTC. It codes for CASSPDGRVGGYGYTF.

This clonotype appeared many times. The chain combines TRBV20-1 with TRBJ2-3, with a tentative D call TRBD2 (6 bases). The V and J ends lost 2 bases and 6 bases respectively, with 15 bases between them. The CDR3 sequence is 14 residues long. CDR1 and CDR2 (germline): DFQATT, SNEGSKA (reference sequence). The CDR3 coding sequence is TGCAGTGCTAGAATATCGGCGGGGCGCGATACGCAGTATTTT. Its translation: CSARISAGRDTQYF.

This clonotype was counted at least ten times. The chain recombines TRBV12-3 or TRBV12-4 with TRBJ2-1, with D tentatively TRBD1 (6 bases). This CDR3 is built from 14 residues. V dropped 3 bases and J dropped 9 bases, with 15 bases sitting between them. The CDR3 is CASSLLQGSGEQFF. The CDR3 coding sequence is TGTGCCAGCAGTTTGCTCCAGGGGAGCGGTGAGCAGTTCTTC.

This clonotype appeared many times. The chain combines TRBV5-1 with TRBJ1-1; D gene ambiguous. Germline V gene sequence: CDR1 SGHRS, CDR2 YFSETQ. The CDR3 loop spans 14 amino acids. Trimming removed 9 bases from V and 0 bases from J, with 15 bases in between. The DNA of the CDR3 is TGCGCCACCTCGCCCGCGGGCATGAACACTGAAGCTTTCTTT. Its protein product is CATSPAGMNTEAFF.

The V call is TRBV7-2, the J call TRBJ2-1; D remains ambiguous. Germline-derived CDR1 and CDR2 are SGHTA and FQGNSA. The CDR3 totals 13 residues. Trimming took off 0 bases at V and 6 bases at J, with 6 bases between the two ends. In nucleotides, the CDR3 is TGTGCCAGCAGCTTAGCGGTTATCAATGAGCAGTTCTTC. This codes for CASSLAVINEQFF.

This clonotype came up a few times. J is TRBJ1-2 and V is TRBV28; D remains unclear. Germline V CDR1 and CDR2: MDHEN, SYDVKM. CDR3 length: 13 residues. Trimming stripped 1 base from V and 11 bases from J, with 14 bases between. The CDR3 here is CASSLLGVVSYTF. Written as DNA, the CDR3 is TGTGCCAGCAGTTTATTGGGCGTAGTTTCGTACACCTTC.

This clonotype has ten or more counts. V usage is TRBV12-3 or TRBV12-4 and J usage is TRBJ2-5; 9 nucleotides line up with TRBD2. Losses at the gene ends were 3 bases for V and 7 bases for J; bases not matched to a gene: 12. This CDR3 is built from 16 residues. The CDR3: CASSLEASGTEGTQYF. DNA of the CDR3: TGTGCCAGCAGTTTGGAGGCTAGCGGGACTGAGGGGACCCAGTACTTC.

This clonotype was found a few times. This sequence joins TRBV7-9 and TRBJ2-7; 8 bases fit TRBD1. V lost 5 bases and J lost 4; bases outside the gene matches: 7. Germline V CDR1 and CDR2: SEHNR, FQNEAQ (reference sequence). The CDR3 has 14 amino acids. The CDR3 nucleotides read TGTGCCAGCAGCACCCCAGGGGGCTTGTACGAGCAGTACTTC. It yields the protein CASSTPGGLYEQYF.

There are many counts of this clonotype. V and J are TRBV12-3 or TRBV12-4 and TRBJ1-1, with 11 bases matching TRBD1. V was pared by 5 bases and J by 6 bases, with 11 bases of the junction left unmatched. The CDR3 is 16 amino acids. The CDR3 region has the DNA TGTGCCAGCAGTCGAGGACAGGGGGCGCCCAGCCCTGAAGCTTTCTTT. The encoded protein is CASSRGQGAPSPEAFF.

The V gene is TRBV28, the J gene TRBJ2-1, with D perhaps matching TRBD2 (6 bases). CDR3 length: 17 amino acids. Trimming took 5 bases from V and 0 from J, leaving 17 bases between them. Germline assignment: CDR1 MDHEN and CDR2 SYDVKM. Here the CDR3 reads CASSPYGGMSSYNEQFF. CDR3 DNA: TGTGCCAGCAGTCCCTACGGAGGGATGAGCTCCTACAATGAGCAGTTCTTC. The variable domain in full, with the rest retrieved from reference TRBV28 and TRBJ2-1, is DVKVTQSSRYLVKRTGEKVFLECVQDMDHENMFWYRQDPGLGLRLIYFSYDVKMKEKGDIPEGYSVSREKKERFSLILESASTNQTSMYLCASSPYGGMSSYNEQFFGPGTRLTVL.

In its sample, this clonotype was seen many times. The CDR3 is CASSPDSVQETQYF. CDR3 coding DNA: TGTGCCAGCAGTCCTGACAGCGTCCAAGAGACCCAGTACTTC. The chain carries TRBV12-3 or TRBV12-4 and TRBJ2-5; maybe TRBD1 (5 bases). V shed 5 bases and J shed 1 base, with 11 bases lying between them. CDR3 length: 14 amino acids.